This is a list of T cell receptor beta chains from one sample in a study of cytomegalovirus exposure and HLA in healthy donors. The repertoire was sequenced with immunoSEQ multiplex PCR; TCRdb's copy has only in-frame clones and lacks some. The table includes 55,000 or so clones, approximately 84% detected once. Input material: PBMCs. All receptors derive from a man aged 50-59 years in good health and CMV-seronegative. Both conserved end residues are part of each CDR3. D genes are given only for firm matches. Clone size is stated in some rows and not others, as once, few, many or a class when expanded.

NA TRBJ2-3 NA TRBV29-1 CSATSPDTQYF TGCAGCGCGACTAGTCCAGATACGCAGTATTTT
NA TRBJ2-5 NA TRBV5-1 CASSLGSSERETQYF TGCGCCAGCAGCTTGGGATCCTCGGAGAGGGAGACCCAGTACTTC
NA TRBJ2-1 TRBD2 TRBV7-9 CASSLSSGNNEQFF TGTGCCAGCAGCTTGTCTAGCGGAAACAATGAGCAGTTCTTC
NA TRBJ2-5 TRBD2 TRBV5-1 CASSQRTSGGRGETQYF TGCGCCAGCAGCCAACGGACTAGCGGGGGGCGGGGAGAGACCCAGTACTTC
once TRBJ1-3 NA TRBV7-2 CASSRPRTGNTIYF TGTGCCAGCAGCCGTCCTAGGACTGGAAACACCATATATTTT
NA TRBJ1-1 NA TRBV30 CAWSRQMNTEAFF TGTGCCTGGAGTCGACAGATGAACACTGAAGCTTTCTTT
NA TRBJ2-7 TRBD2 TRBV5-4 CASSGTSGGAVEQYF TGTGCCAGCAGCGGTACTAGCGGGGGGGCGGTCGAGCAGTACTTC
few TRBJ1-5 NA TRBV6-5 CASRTVLGPQHF TGTGCCAGCAGGACAGTCCTTGGGCCCCAGCATTTT
once TRBJ2-5 NA TRBV30 CAWGLSYQETQYF TGTGCCTGGGGCCTTAGCTACCAAGAGACCCAGTACTTC
once TRBJ1-4 TRBD1 TRBV25-1 CASSERAGQVNEKLFF TGTGCCAGCAGTGAACGGGCTGGACAGGTTAATGAAAAACTGTTTTTT
NA TRBJ2-4 TRBD1 TRBV30 CAWTGQGKNIQYF TGTGCCTGGACCGGACAGGGGAAAAACATTCAGTACTTC
NA TRBJ2-1 TRBD2 TRBV5-1 CASSPGGVGPLEQFF TGCGCCAGCAGCCCGGGGGGGGTAGGGCCGTTGGAGCAGTTCTTC
NA TRBJ1-1 NA TRBV2 CASRTPGTQGNTEAFF TGTGCCAGCAGGACTCCCGGGACACAAGGGAACACTGAAGCTTTCTTT
NA TRBJ2-3 TRBD1 TRBV7-2 CASSPVIGTASTDTQYF TGTGCCAGCAGCCCCGTAATCGGGACAGCTAGCACAGATACGCAGTATTTT
once TRBJ2-3 NA TRBV6-1 CASTKRTASTDTQYF TGTGCCAGCACCAAAAGGACAGCTAGCACAGATACGCAGTATTTT
NA TRBJ1-3 NA TRBV9 CASSVDSSSGNTIYF TGTGCCAGCAGCGTTGACAGTTCCTCTGGAAACACCATATATTTT
NA TRBJ2-2 NA TRBV11-3 CASSLVSAGELFF TGTGCCAGCAGCTTAGTATCGGCCGGGGAGCTGTTTTTT
NA TRBJ1-2 NA TRBV7-9 CASSLALGQGFRGYTF TGTGCCAGCAGCTTAGCGTTGGGACAAGGCTTTCGGGGCTACACCTTC
NA TRBJ2-5 NA TRBV19 CASSSSSGMISSRETQYF TGTGCCAGTAGCTCCTCATCAGGGATGATCAGTTCGAGAGAGACCCAGTACTTC
NA TRBJ1-5 TRBD1 TRBV27 CASSSTGPLQPQHF TGTGCCAGCAGTTCGACAGGGCCCCTACAGCCCCAGCATTTT
NA TRBJ2-2 NA TRBV12-5 CASGLVFSGDPTLSGELFF TGTGCTAGTGGTTTGGTATTCTCGGGGGACCCCACTCTGTCCGGGGAGCTGTTTTTT
NA TRBJ2-7 NA TRBV28 CASSLNRPPSYEQYF TGTGCCAGCAGCCTGAACAGGCCACCTTCCTACGAGCAGTACTTC
NA TRBJ2-5 NA TRBV9 CASSVDTGSHQETQYF TGTGCCAGCAGCGTAGATACAGGGAGCCACCAAGAGACCCAGTACTTC
NA TRBJ1-1 NA TRBV5-4 CASSFHPNTEAFF TGTGCCAGCAGCTTTCATCCGAACACTGAAGCTTTCTTT